The present entry profiles one T cell receptor (beta chain) with its context. The record originates from a study of blood T cell repertoires in COVID-19. Across the whole study: Specimens from acute and convalescent COVID-19 originated in the United States, Italy and Spain. The analysed material was cDNA or gDNA that came from T cells, B-cell-depleted T cells, or PBMCs.

With 4 bases removed from V and 4 bases from J, the gap between germline ends came to 13 bases. The CDR3 is 14 amino acids. The germline CDR1 and CDR2 sequences are MNHEY and SVGEGT. In the authors' methods: Reference gene primer amplification in the assay estimated nucleated cell counts. Libraries were prepared by immunoSEQ multiplex PCR; TCRdb keeps only in-frame clonotypes and omits some of them. V and J calls and clone size are those listed in that table; D and trimming were worked out from the DNA. The data show 72,000 or so clones, about nine tenths seen once. This sequence was found in a man aged 60-69 years with acute or convalescent COVID-19. Sequencing input: peripheral blood. The chain is built from TRBV6-2 or TRBV6-3 and TRBJ1-1, with D tentatively TRBD1 (5 bases). CDR3 residues: CASSFGGVTTEAFF. The CDR3 DNA reads as TGTGCCAGCAGTTTCGGGGGGGTGACCACTGAAGCTTTCTTT.